This passage covers 11 T cell receptor beta chains from one sample sequenced in a study of blood T cell repertoires in COVID-19. Clones were read by immunoSEQ multiplex PCR, and TCRdb kept only the in-frame ones, dropping some. The table shows over 350,000 clones, with about nine tenths occurring only once. Material: peripheral blood. The receptors shown here come from a woman aged 25 to 39 with active or convalescent COVID-19.

CDR3 sequence reads: CASSTERAHGTQYF. The CDR3 nucleotides read TGTGCCAGTAGTACTGAGCGGGCCCACGGTACCCAGTACTTC. The chain is built from TRBV19 and TRBJ2-5; TRBD2 might be the D (6 bases). The CDR3 has 14 amino acids. V was trimmed by 4 bases and J by 8 bases, leaving 17 bases between them. Germline V gene lookup returns CDR1 LNHDA and CDR2 SQIVND (reference sequence).

The gene calls are TRBV19 and TRBJ1-2; perhaps TRBD1 as D (5 bases). The CDR3 has 14 amino acids. Germline CDR1 LNHDA, CDR2 SQIVND (reference sequence). The ends were cut back, 2 bases at V and 7 bases at J, with 14 bases in the middle. CDR3: CASSIREDSLGYTF. Written as DNA, the CDR3 is TGTGCCAGTAGTATAAGAGAAGACAGTCTTGGCTACACCTTC.

The rearrangement uses TRBV10-3 and TRBJ1-1; maybe TRBD1 (5 bases). CDR3 length equals 16 residues. CDR1 and CDR2 (germline): ENHRY, SYGVKD. Between the trimmed V and J ends, which lost 1 base and 3 bases, there was a span of 15 bases. Here the CDR3 DNA reads TGTGCCATCAGTGAGTTACATGCAGGGTTTGACACTGAAGCTTTCTTT. Amino acid sequence: CAISELHAGFDTEAFF.

The chain couples TRBV19 to TRBJ2-7; 7 nucleotides line up with TRBD2. The CDR3 loop spans 13 amino acids. V shed 3 bases, J shed 7 bases, and the junction held 6 bases outside the gene matches. Germline CDR1 is LNHDA and CDR2 is SQIVND (reference sequence). CDR3 bases: TGTGCCAGTAGTATCGGGGGGAGGGGAGAGCAGTACTTC. Protein: CASSIGGRGEQYF.

The chain has TRBV4-2 and TRBJ1-6, with D uncertain. Germline V gives CDR1 LGHNA, CDR2 YNFKEQ. V was pared by 0 bases and J by 8 bases, with 8 bases between. CDR3 length equals 14 residues. In DNA, the CDR3 is TGTGCCAGCAGCCAAGAAGGGAGCGATTCACCCCTCCACTTT. Its translation is CASSQEGSDSPLHF.

The chain couples TRBV3-1 (or the pseudogene TRBV3-2) to TRBJ1-4, with 8 bases fitting TRBD1. The CDR3 has 16 amino acids. Trimming at V came to 4 bases and at J to 4 bases, leaving 8 bases not matched to a gene. Per the germline V gene, CDR1 is LGHDT and CDR2 is YNNKEL (reference sequence). CDR3 in DNA: TGTGCCAGCAGCCCCCGGGACAGGCTTTTTAATGAAAAACTGTTTTTT. Translation gives CASSPRDRLFNEKLFF.

The chain employs TRBV4-1 and TRBJ2-5; 12 nucleotides line up with TRBD2. From germline, CDR1 is MGHRA and CDR2 YSYEKL. CDR3 length equals 17 residues. Trimming cost V 6 bases and J 1 base; bases outside gene matches: 9. Here the CDR3 DNA reads TGCGCCAGCAGACTCGGACCTAGCGGGAGGGTCCAAGAGACCCAGTACTTC. Its translation is CASRLGPSGRVQETQYF.

This chain connects TRBV18 to TRBJ2-3, with 8 bases matching TRBD2. The CDR3 covers 16 residues. Germline V CDR1 and CDR2: KGHSH, LQKENI. V was clipped by 7 bases and J by 4 bases; unmatched bases: 13. CDR3 coding DNA: TGTGCCAGCTTGTCTTCTCCGGGACTAGACCCAGATACGCAGTATTTT. This gives the protein CASLSSPGLDPDTQYF.

The CDR3 DNA follows: TGTGCCAGCAGCACTGACAGGGCTGAAAAACTGTTTTTT. Residues: CASSTDRAEKLFF. The chain employs TRBV7-2 and TRBJ1-4; TRBD1 matches 7 bases. V lost 5 bases to trimming and J lost 7 bases; unmatched junction nucleotides: 4. Germline V gene sequence: CDR1 SGHTA, CDR2 FQGNSA. This CDR3 comprises 13 residues.

The V and J genes are TRBV19 and TRBJ1-2; 7 bases fit TRBD1. The germline V gene encodes CDR1 LNHDA and CDR2 SQIVND (reference sequence). The CDR3 extends over 16 amino acids. V was clipped by 3 bases and J by 3 bases; unmatched bases: 10. CDR3 DNA: TGTGCCAGTAGTATTGATCAGACAGGGATCTACTATGGCTACACCTTC. It encodes CASSIDQTGIYYGYTF.

On this clone: The identical CDR3 is also encoded by other nucleotide sequences in the sample. This chain uses TRBV27 with TRBJ2-3; no firm D call. V lost 2 bases and J lost 0, with 3 bases in between. Germline CDR1 MNHEY, CDR2 SMNVEV (reference sequence). The CDR3 consists of 13 residues. The CDR3 DNA reads TGTGCCAGCAGTTTAATAAGCACAGATACGCAGTATTTT. Protein: CASSLISTDTQYF.